The next 31 T cell receptor beta chains were all read from a single sample in a study of regulatory T cells in long-lasting Graves disease. As for time point: newly diagnosed GD, antithyroid drugs for less than 3 months. With RNA extracted from PBMCs as input, the TCR library was made. Arm-PCR of CDR3 regions and iRepertoire HTBI primers were the basis on which TCR beta libraries were built. MiXCR, applied by TCRdb to the multiplex PCR reads, yields one record per CDR3 protein. The sample holds hundreds of thousands of distinct CDR3 sequences, roughly 15% seen once. The data also belong to a second study, concerning T cells in Graves' hyperthyroidism and ophthalmopathy.

Here the sequenced sample was peripheral blood mononuclear cells (PBMCs), taken at new diagnosis, from a patient treated with antithyroid drugs. The source of these receptors is a woman aged 35-65 years with Graves disease.

This clonotype has at least ten counts. This chain uses TRBV18 with TRBJ1-2; 7 bases line up with TRBD1. This CDR3 contains 14 residues. Germline values: CDR1 KGHSH, CDR2 LQKENI. The V gene end was trimmed by 6 bases and the J gene end by 7 bases; junction bases not matched to a gene: 11. CDR3 region: CASSPAEGASGYTF. The CDR3 nucleotides are TGTGCCAGCTCCCCCGCGGAGGGGGCGAGTGGCTACACCTTC.

This clonotype was detected only a few times. This sequence joins TRBV20-1 and TRBJ1-1, with 9 bases matching TRBD1. Germline assignment: CDR1 DFQATT and CDR2 SNEGSKA (reference sequence). This CDR3 is built from 15 residues. V lost 6 bases and J lost 1; bases outside the gene matches: 9. CDR3 sequence reads: CSAYKPGQGNTEAFF. In DNA, the CDR3 is TGCAGTGCCTACAAACCGGGACAGGGGAACACTGAAGCTTTCTTT.

This clonotype was recorded many times. The chain uses TRBV10-3 and TRBJ2-1; perhaps TRBD1 as D (6 bases). This CDR3 is built from 15 residues. CDR1 is ENHRY, CDR2 SYGVKD, per germline. V was shortened by 2 bases and J by 0 bases, with 8 bases between the two germline ends. CDR3 in DNA: TGTGCCATCAGTGAGGGACAGTCCTCCTACAATGAGCAGTTCTTC. It encodes CAISEGQSSYNEQFF.

In its sample, this clonotype was seen many times. The CDR3 sequence is CASSKDRGTSEAFF. DNA of the CDR3: TGTGCCAGCTCAAAGGACAGGGGGACTTCTGAAGCTTTCTTT. The chain joins TRBV18 to TRBJ1-1, with TRBD1 identical over 10 bases. V was pared by 5 bases and J by 6 bases, with 6 bases of the junction left unmatched. Germline CDR1 is KGHSH and CDR2 is LQKENI. The CDR3 contains 14 residues. The whole variable domain, filled in from reference TRBV18 and TRBJ1-1, reads NAGVMQNPRHLVRRRGQEARLRCSPMKGHSHVYWYRQLPEEGLKFMVYLQKENIIDESGMPKERFSAEFPKEGPSILRIQQVVRGDSAAYFCASSKDRGTSEAFFGQGTRLTVV.

This chain's CDR3 is CASRQGANSNYGYTF. The CDR3 nucleotides are TGTGCCAGTAGGCAGGGGGCTAATTCTAACTATGGCTACACCTTC. The V call is TRBV19, the J call TRBJ1-2; 8 bases fit TRBD1. The CDR3 runs to 15 residues. V trimming: 6 bases; J trimming: 0 bases; junction bases outside the gene matches: 6. The germline gives CDR1 LNHDA, CDR2 SQIVND (reference sequence). Using reference TRBV19 and TRBJ1-2 for the parts outside the CDR3, the full variable domain is DGGITQSPKYLFRKEGQNVTLSCEQNLNHDAMYWYRQDPGQGLRLIYYSQIVNDFQKGDIAEGYSVSREKKESFPLTVTSAQKNPTAFYLCASRQGANSNYGYTFGSGTRLTVV.

In this sample, this clonotype turned up many times. The rearrangement uses TRBV7-3 and TRBJ1-1; tentative D call: TRBD1 (6 bases). The CDR3 runs to 13 residues. CDR1 and CDR2 from the germline V gene are SGHTA and FQGTGA. V lost 5 bases to trimming and J lost 4 bases, with 11 bases between them. CDR3 DNA sequence: TGTGCCAGCAGCCCGGGACATTTCACTGAAGCTTTCTTT. This encodes CASSPGHFTEAFF.

The table lists this clonotype with many counts. V and J are TRBV7-2 and TRBJ1-3, with D uncertain. The CDR3 totals 16 residues. CDR1 and CDR2 from the germline V gene are SGHTA and FQGNSA. Trimming left V 2 bases short and J 3 bases short, with 14 bases between. The CDR3 region is CASSLSSEAFGNTIYF. The CDR3 DNA follows: TGTGCCAGCAGCTTATCGAGCGAGGCATTTGGAAACACCATATATTTT.

This clonotype was recorded a few times. The junction shows a germline mismatch at one end, possibly a read error. The chain couples TRBV10-3 to TRBJ2-5; D call uncertain. CDR1 and CDR2 from the germline V gene are ENHRY and SYGVKD. The CDR3 covers 14 residues. CDR3 nucleotide sequence: TGTGCCAGCAGTTACTCGTGGGCAGAAGAGACCCAGTACTTC. This encodes CASSYSWAEETQYF.

This clonotype was picked up many times. V is TRBV12-3 or TRBV12-4 and J is TRBJ1-1; TRBD1 aligns across 7 bases. The CDR3 has 14 amino acids. After removal of 3 bases from V and 5 bases from J, the junction contained 6 bases not matched to a gene. For the CDR3, the DNA is TGTGCCAGCAGTTTGAGGACAGGCAGTACTGAAGCTTTCTTT. As protein: CASSLRTGSTEAFF.

The genes are TRBV7-8 and TRBJ2-1; D is undetermined. From germline, CDR1 is SGHVS and CDR2 FQNEAQ. The CDR3 runs to 14 residues. Trimming left V 1 base short and J 10 bases short, with 14 bases between. CDR3 region: CASSLGRLRYEQFF. The CDR3 bases are TGTGCCAGCAGCTTAGGGCGACTGAGGTACGAGCAGTTCTTC.

This clonotype was detected many times. V is TRBV20-1 and J is TRBJ2-3; D not resolved. V was clipped by 3 bases and J by 5 bases, with 3 bases between them. The germline gives CDR1 DFQATT, CDR2 SNEGSKA (reference sequence). The CDR3 is made up of 10 amino acids. The CDR3 protein is CSARRDTQYF. CDR3 DNA sequence: TGCAGTGCTAGGCGAGATACGCAGTATTTT.

This clonotype was recorded a few times. This chain joins TRBV30 and TRBJ1-5, with D unclear. CDR3 length: 15 residues. The germline CDR1 and CDR2 sequences are GTSNPN and SVGIG (reference sequence). The V end lost 0 bases, the J end lost 4 bases, and 13 bases lay between the germline ends. The CDR3 reads CAWSVGIAPNQPQHF. CDR3 DNA: TGTGCCTGGAGTGTCGGCATTGCTCCGAATCAGCCCCAGCATTTT.

The sample holds many counts of this clonotype. V is TRBV11-3 and J is TRBJ2-3; D gene ambiguous. Trimming took off 2 bases at V and 6 bases at J, with 9 bases between the two ends. CDR3 length: 13 residues. The germline gives CDR1 SGHNT, CDR2 YENEEA. This chain's CDR3 is CASSLNLRDTQYF. DNA for the CDR3: TGTGCCAGCAGCTTAAATTTGCGGGATACGCAGTATTTT.

This clonotype was counted many times. V and J are TRBV11-2 and TRBJ2-7; 7 nucleotides align to TRBD1. The CDR3 sequence is 14 residues long. CDR1 is SGHAT and CDR2 is FQNNGV in the germline V gene. With 2 bases clipped from V and 6 bases from J, the junction kept 7 bases outside the gene matches. The CDR3 DNA sequence: TGTGCCAGCAGCTTACACAGGGGTGGAATCGAGCAGTACTTC. Amino acids: CASSLHRGGIEQYF.

The sample holds many counts of this clonotype. The chain has TRBV20-1 and TRBJ1-1; D gene ambiguous. V was trimmed by 5 bases and J by 5 bases, leaving 12 bases between them. The V gene's germline CDR1 is DFQATT and CDR2 SNEGSKA (reference sequence). There are 12 residues in the CDR3. The CDR3 spells CSAPPAGTEAFF. Here the CDR3 DNA reads TGCAGTGCTCCCCCCGCGGGGACTGAAGCTTTCTTT.

This clonotype has a count of ten or more. The chain employs TRBV11-2 and TRBJ2-5; 11 bases are shared with TRBD1. The CDR3 is made up of 17 amino acids. After removal of 4 bases from V and 4 bases from J, the junction contained 11 bases not matched to a gene. The V gene's germline CDR1 is SGHAT and CDR2 FQNNGV. The CDR3: CASSSVSGQGERETQYF. CDR3 in DNA: TGTGCCAGCAGCTCGGTGTCGGGACAGGGGGAACGAGAGACCCAGTACTTC.

This clonotype was found a few times. The chain is built from TRBV7-6 and TRBJ1-6; the D is unclear. The germline V gene has CDR1 SGHVS and CDR2 FNYEAQ. The CDR3 covers 16 residues. V lost 1 base and J 6 bases, leaving 13 bases between the germline ends. CDR3 nucleotide sequence: TGTGCCAGCAGCTTAGGGCTAGGCGGCTTTAATTCACCCCTCCACTTT. Translation gives CASSLGLGGFNSPLHF.

This clonotype appeared a few times. This chain connects TRBV15 to TRBJ2-1, with unresolved D. Deletions cut 5 bases from V and 3 bases from J, with 11 bases between. CDR3 size: 14 residues. CDR1 and CDR2 (germline): LNHNV, YYDKDF (reference sequence). CDR3 loop: CATSDSRYYNEQFF. CDR3 DNA: TGTGCCACCAGCGACTCACGGTACTACAATGAGCAGTTCTTC.

The sample holds a few counts of this clonotype. The gene calls are TRBV30 and TRBJ1-2; D remains unclear. Trimming shortened V by 3 bases and J by 3 bases, and 8 bases separated the two germline ends. This CDR3 comprises 12 residues. In germline, CDR1 is GTSNPN, CDR2 SVGIG (reference sequence). The DNA of the CDR3 is TGTGCCTGGAGGGCCGGGGACTATGGCTACACCTTC. This gives the protein CAWRAGDYGYTF.

This clonotype was seen a handful of times. A much more abundant neighbour one base away suggests this may be a read error. The DNA of the CDR3 is TGCAGTGCTAGAGGGGCCACTGAAGCTTTCTTT. Translation gives CSARGATEAFF. The rearrangement joins TRBV20-1 to TRBJ1-1; no reliable D call. The V end was cut by 1 base, the J end by 4 bases, with 4 bases between. Germline V gene lookup returns CDR1 DFQATT and CDR2 SNEGSKA (reference sequence). This CDR3 is built from 11 residues.

This rearrangement joins TRBV6-2 or TRBV6-3 to TRBJ2-7; 9 bases fit TRBD1. With V trimmed by 5 bases and J by 5 bases, 4 bases remained unmatched. The CDR3 totals 13 residues. CDR1 is MNHEY and CDR2 is SVGEGT in the germline V gene. CDR3 bases: TGTGCCAGCAGTAAACGGACAGGGGACGAGCAGTACTTC. Translating gives CASSKRTGDEQYF.

The sample holds many counts of this clonotype. The genes are TRBV6-1 and TRBJ2-1; 8 nucleotides align to TRBD1. CDR1 and CDR2 from the germline V gene are MNHNS and SASEGT. CDR3 size: 15 residues. The J segment lost 3 bases and the V segment lost 6 bases, leaving 7 bases of the junction unmatched. CDR3 in DNA: TGTGCCAGCAGCCTTCCGGGACAGGACTACAATGAGCAGTTCTTC. Encoded protein: CASSLPGQDYNEQFF.

This clonotype was seen ten or more times. V usage is TRBV7-8 and J usage is TRBJ2-2; 9 nucleotides match TRBD2. From germline, CDR1 is SGHVS and CDR2 FQNEAQ. V shed 11 bases, J shed 4 bases, and the junction held 8 bases outside the gene matches. This CDR3 is 14 amino acids long. The CDR3 nucleotides are TGTGCCGCGGAAAGACTAGCGGTCACCGGGGAGCTGTTTTTT. Translating it yields CAAERLAVTGELFF.

This clonotype was detected only once. The rearrangement links TRBV24-1 to TRBJ1-5; D remains unclear. Germline V gives CDR1 KGHDR, CDR2 SFDVKD. CDR3 length: 13 amino acids. V lost 4 bases and J 6 bases, leaving 9 bases between the germline ends. The DNA for the CDR3 is TGTGCCACCAGTGAAAGGATTGGTCAGCCCCAGCATTTT. This sequence encodes CATSERIGQPQHF.

The chain carries TRBV30 and TRBJ2-6; no definite D call. This CDR3 spans 13 amino acids. The V gene's germline CDR1 is GTSNPN and CDR2 SVGIG (reference sequence). V was trimmed by 8 bases and J by 1 base, leaving 9 bases between them. Written as DNA, the CDR3 is TGTGCCCGCAGACCGTCTGGGGCCAACGTCCTGACTTTC. This translates into CARRPSGANVLTF.

This clonotype was counted at least ten times. The chain employs TRBV12-3 or TRBV12-4 and TRBJ2-3; 9 bases map to TRBD1. J gave up 4 bases and V 6 bases, and 5 bases lay outside the gene matches. This CDR3 has 14 amino acids. The CDR3 DNA follows: TGTGCCAGCAGGGTCGGACAGGGGTCAGATACGCAGTATTTT. Its translation is CASRVGQGSDTQYF.

The rearrangement uses TRBV4-1 and TRBJ2-5; 8 bases are a match to TRBD2. Germline assignment: CDR1 MGHRA and CDR2 YSYEKL. The V segment lost 1 base and the J segment 5 bases; nucleotides outside the gene matches: 9. CDR3 length equals 16 residues. CDR3: CASSQGGNSGAETQYF. In nucleotides, the CDR3 is TGCGCCAGCAGCCAAGGAGGGAATAGCGGGGCTGAGACCCAGTACTTC.

The rearrangement joins TRBV13 to TRBJ2-7; tentative D call: TRBD1 (6 bases). V lost 4 bases, J lost 6 bases, and 13 bases lay in between. Germline V gene lookup returns CDR1 PRHDT and CDR2 FYEKMQ (reference sequence). The CDR3 length is 13 residues. The CDR3 loop is CASSSHREGEQYF. The CDR3, as DNA: TGTGCCAGCAGCTCTCACAGGGAAGGCGAGCAGTACTTC.

The sample holds many counts of this clonotype. The chain couples TRBV3-1 to TRBJ2-7; no firm D call. The CDR3 is 15 residues long. Germline CDR1 and CDR2: LGHDT and YNNKEL (reference sequence). The V end was cut by 4 bases, the J end by 1 base, with 14 bases between. The CDR3 region is CASSRIALGSYEQYF. CDR3 bases: TGTGCCAGCAGCCGCATAGCACTTGGATCCTACGAGCAGTACTTC.

This clonotype showed up many times. The genes are TRBV2 and TRBJ1-2; tentatively, D is TRBD1 (6 bases). Germline V gene data show CDR1 as SNHLY and CDR2 as FYNNEI. Trimming stripped 7 bases from V and 4 bases from J, with 16 bases between. The CDR3 extends over 14 amino acids. Here the CDR3 DNA reads TGTGCCAGCACCTTACAGGGCCCAGCCTATGGCTACACCTTC. This encodes CASTLQGPAYGYTF.

This clonotype appeared a few times. The genes are TRBV5-5 and TRBJ1-5; no definite D call. The CDR3 sequence is 15 residues long. V lost 4 bases, J lost 0 bases, and 11 bases lay in between. Looked up from germline, CDR1 is SGHKS and CDR2 is YYEKEE (reference sequence). CDR3 region: CASSPQWGSNQPQHF. CDR3 DNA: TGTGCCAGCAGCCCGCAGTGGGGTAGCAATCAGCCCCAGCATTTT. The full variable domain, its missing parts supplied by reference TRBV5-5 and TRBJ1-5, is DAGVTQSPTHLIKTRGQQVTLRCSPISGHKSVSWYQQVLGQGPQFIFQYYEKEERGRGNFPDRFSARQFPNYSSELNVNALLLGDSALYLCASSPQWGSNQPQHFGDGTRLSIL.